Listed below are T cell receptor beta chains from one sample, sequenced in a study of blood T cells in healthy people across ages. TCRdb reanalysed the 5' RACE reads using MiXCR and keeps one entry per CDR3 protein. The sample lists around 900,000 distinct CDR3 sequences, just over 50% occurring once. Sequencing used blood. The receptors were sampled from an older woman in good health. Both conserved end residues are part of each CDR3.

CDR3: CASMTAGRNGYTF; V: TRBV27; J: TRBJ1-2
CDR3: CASSGGRRRTQYF; V: TRBV28; J: .
CDR3: CASTTTGLYEQYF; V: TRBV5-5; J: .
CDR3: CAISESIHGDGRRETQYF; V: TRBV10-3; J: .
CDR3: CASSLGVAGAAETQYF; V: TRBV5-1; J: TRBJ2-5
CDR3: CAIGATSGSHSETQYF; V: TRBV10-3; J: TRBJ2-5
CDR3: CATSDPGSNEQFF; V: TRBV24-1; J: TRBJ2-1
CDR3: CASSSTAGLGSLLHF; V: TRBV7-3; J: TRBJ1-6
CDR3: CASSLAGLVENTQYF; V: TRBV12-3/TRBV12-4; J: TRBJ2-3
CDR3: CASSQVVRAGANVLTF; V: TRBV3-1; J: TRBJ2-6
CDR3: CASSFSGTGLETQYF; V: TRBV12-3/TRBV12-4; J: TRBJ2-5
CDR3: CASRRGVDEETQYF; V: TRBV6-1; J: TRBJ2-5
CDR3: CASSLTITEQYF; V: TRBV12-3/TRBV12-4; J: .
CDR3: CASSSRDSVGHEQYF; V: TRBV10-2; J: TRBJ2-7
CDR3: CSARDVGGNEYEQYF; V: TRBV20-1; J: TRBJ2-7
CDR3: CSARDLDRGDGYTF; V: TRBV20-1; J: TRBJ1-2
CDR3: CASSLVDYRDRGPYGYTF; V: TRBV7-9; J: TRBJ1-2
CDR3: CASSEGSNQPQHF; V: TRBV28; J: TRBJ1-5
CDR3: CSVENRGRGTDTQYF; V: TRBV29-1; J: TRBJ2-3
CDR3: CASRPGTGVYGYTF; V: TRBV12-3/TRBV12-4; J: TRBJ1-2
CDR3: CASSLQYNEQYF; V: TRBV7-2; J: TRBJ2-5
CDR3: CASSLGWDSSYEQYF; V: TRBV11-2; J: TRBJ2-7
CDR3: CSVGDTQYF; V: TRBV29-1; J: TRBJ2-3
CDR3: CASSDASSGETQYF; V: TRBV25-1; J: .
CDR3: CASSSPETTNSYEQYF; V: TRBV5-1; J: TRBJ2-7
CDR3: CASSSRSNQPQHF; V: TRBV7-2; J: TRBJ1-5
CDR3: CASSLPGILAGANVLTF; V: TRBV7-2; J: TRBJ2-6
CDR3: CASSTRGLSAGYTF; V: TRBV12-3/TRBV12-4; J: TRBJ1-2
CDR3: CASSLEGRLDTQYF; V: TRBV7-2; J: TRBJ2-3
CDR3: CASSLVPSGSRKTQYF; V: TRBV7-2; J: TRBJ2-5
CDR3: CSATRQGNSGANVLTF; V: TRBV20-1; J: TRBJ2-6
CDR3: CASSFGTSNDEQYF; V: TRBV5-1; J: TRBJ2-7
CDR3: CASSFGLAGGGTDTQYF; V: TRBV28; J: TRBJ2-3
CDR3: CASSLNSEAFF; V: TRBV12-3/TRBV12-4; J: TRBJ1-1
CDR3: CSGNGNQETQYF; V: TRBV20-1; J: TRBJ2-5
CDR3: CAISEVGTGGADTQYF; V: TRBV10-3; J: TRBJ2-3
CDR3: CASSLFTGVQPQHF; V: TRBV27; J: TRBJ1-5
CDR3: CSGWGGPLTDTQYF; V: TRBV29-1; J: TRBJ2-3
CDR3: CASSKLAGGSTDTQYF; V: TRBV6-5; J: TRBJ2-3
CDR3: CASSLGNSVPEQYF; V: TRBV7-2; J: TRBJ2-7
CDR3: CASSFGDKRDEQYF; V: TRBV7-2; J: TRBJ2-7
CDR3: CASSGDPRATVDEQYF; V: TRBV13; J: TRBJ2-7
CDR3: CASSSGVEQPQHF; V: TRBV18; J: TRBJ1-5
CDR3: CASSFSRASLNEQFF; V: TRBV7-9; J: TRBJ2-1
CDR3: CASSQGPSGQGNNEQFF; V: TRBV4-1; J: TRBJ2-1
CDR3: CASSPLYNRDRGSYGGYTF; V: TRBV7-2; J: TRBJ1-2
CDR3: CASSSGVAGNYEQYF; V: TRBV11-2; J: TRBJ2-7
CDR3: CSARVVLPGLAGIYNEQFF; V: TRBV20-1; J: TRBJ2-1
CDR3: CASSPQGRNTDTQYF; V: TRBV25-1; J: TRBJ2-3
CDR3: CASSLHGAGTNTEAFF; V: TRBV7-8; J: TRBJ1-1
CDR3: CASSLGTSRTDTQYF; V: TRBV14; J: TRBJ2-3
CDR3: CSVKAGGGGGDTQYF; V: TRBV20-1; J: TRBJ2-3
CDR3: CASSPRGVGTYEQYF; V: TRBV27; J: .
CDR3: CASSQGGTGDQTQYF; V: TRBV4-3; J: TRBJ2-5
CDR3: CASIVNPSGRASYEQYF; V: TRBV6-1; J: TRBJ2-7
CDR3: CASSPPGVLNEQYF; V: TRBV18; J: TRBJ2-5
CDR3: CASSLFPRNVLTF; V: TRBV27; J: TRBJ2-6
CDR3: CSVEVGTGGWTGELFF; V: TRBV29-1; J: TRBJ2-2
CDR3: CASSAASGRANHEQFF; V: TRBV5-1; J: TRBJ2-1
CDR3: CAISESRLAPQETQYF; V: TRBV10-3; J: TRBJ2-5